The T cell receptor beta chain described here comes from a study of cytomegalovirus exposure and HLA in healthy donors (dated by TCRdb to the late 2010s). About the investigation overall: According to a later analysis, one platform produced both the 110 or so validation repertoires and the 700 or so repertoires of the first cohort. The study aimed to test whether signatures of past pathogen exposure could be identified by cataloging public T cell receptors. The study combined high-throughput TCR immunosequencing, statistical association of individual TCRs with disease status, and machine learning to predict cytomegalovirus infection status. Along with the approximately 700-subject first cohort, a separate validation cohort of some 130 different subjects was used.

Regarding this clone: No antigen is known for it. Base-call qualities are not available, and no considerably larger clone is one nucleotide away.

Measured from the cysteine to the phenylalanine, the CDR3 is 15 residues long. Just CDR3 DNA is preserved here, 45 bases in frame from base 1. Here V drops 7 bases and J drops 9 bases, and the junction holds 8 bases not matched to any gene. The CDR1 and CDR2 encoded by the germline V gene (reference sequence) are MNHEY and SMNVEV. Overall study outcomes, separate from this receptor: In a later analysis, TCRs clustered in the first cohort were found to also tend to co-occur in the roughly 120 validation repertoires, with about 94% of cluster scores above 0. Most TCR sequences were observed very rarely across donors, whereas some public TCRs were present in many individuals. The authors suggested that the approach could potentially be generalized to other disease states and immunological phenotypes. A later analysis had no HLA typing for the validation cohort, so co-occurrence there was scored across all 130 or so repertoires. The study gave a list of about 160 TCR beta chains associated with cytomegalovirus. A few of the identified cytomegalovirus-associated TCR beta chains were confirmed in vitro to be specific for cytomegalovirus antigens. The classifier was reported to diagnose cytomegalovirus status with high specificity and sensitivity in both the original cohort and the validation cohort.

The donors belonged to the validation cohort of roughly 120 subjects, which was separate from the approximately 680-subject first cohort. Library preparation was by the immunoSEQ multiplex PCR assay. On the study's bioinformatics: A statistical classification framework was built to diagnose cytomegalovirus status from the catalog of TCR beta chain sequences. TCRdb obtained this table from immuneACCESS and retained in-frame rearrangements with V and J assigned. These tables miss some clones; where compared with another copy, unresolved V genes account for less than half of the shortfall, and the remainder is unexplained. Clone size and the V and J calls come from that table; the DNA yielded D and trimming. Here the sample has some 68,000 clones; roughly 97% occur a single time. 2% to 2.5% of the sample goes to the ten largest clones.

Source material: PBMCs. The sequence came from a man between 18 and 35 years old in good health and CMV-seronegative. The chain joins TRBV27 to TRBJ2-1, with 14 bases aligning to TRBD2. CDR3 region: CASTSGTSGRGEQFF. The DNA reads TGTGCCAGCACCTCCGGGACTAGCGGGAGAGGTGAGCAGTTCTTC.